This TCR beta chain was identified during a study of blood T cell repertoires in COVID-19. The data were produced by immunoSEQ multiplex PCR, yet TCRdb's version contains in-frame clones alone and is incomplete. This sample has 60,000 to 85,000 clones; around nine tenths occur once, and the top ten carry roughly a sixth. This clone was picked up one time. Trimming removed 11 bases from V and 9 bases from J, with 17 bases in between. Germline V gives CDR1 MNHEY, CDR2 SVGAGI. The CDR3 has 12 amino acids. Input material: peripheral blood. The TCR originated in a human donor in a cohort sampled during active COVID-19. The chain has TRBV6-5 and TRBJ2-1; a weak D match, TRBD1 (6 bases). CDR3 sequence reads: CAAVLGAGEQFF. The DNA of the CDR3 is TGTGCCGCCGTTCTGGGGGCAGGTGAGCAGTTCTTC.